This entry is about one T cell receptor beta chain. As yet, its antigen is unknown. The data stem from a study of metastatic and nonmetastatic thyroid tumors. Looking at the study overall: Where malignant and benign thyroid patients were concerned, repertoires were compared across blood and tumor or nodule tissue. Regarding the study as a whole: For both blood and tumor, malignant thyroid tumors reportedly showed significantly higher TCR beta diversity than benign nodules did.

Authors' data handling: CDR3 differences across clinicopathological groups were used to build a distant-metastasis classifier for papillary thyroid cancer. Using MiXCR, TCRdb reanalyzed the PCR reads. These V and J calls are TCRdb output, not the study's own analysis. This sample has roughly 15,000 clones, with around 29% found just once. The germline V and J ends were trimmed by 2 bases and 2 bases, with 10 bases remaining between them. The germline gives CDR1 MDHEN, CDR2 SYDVKM. The CDR3 runs 15 residues. All patients reached thyroid surgery having received no treatment beforehand. The receptor's source is a female donor with papillary thyroid cancer or a benign thyroid nodule (not recorded which). Some clones in this sample may be carry-over from other donors' samples. The sequenced sample was blood. The rearrangement uses TRBV28 and TRBJ1-5, with unresolved D. The CDR3 is CASSLDGFGNQPQHF. In DNA form, the CDR3 reads TGTGCCAGCAGTTTAGATGGATTCGGCAATCAGCCCCAGCATTTT.